This entry concerns a single T cell receptor (beta chain). Authors' methods: Reference gene primer amplification in the assay estimated nucleated cell counts. Here immunoSEQ multiplex PCR was the method, and the copy in TCRdb shows in-frame clones only, minus some. That table gives V, J and clone size, and the DNA gave D and trimming. The table includes about 400,000 clones, nearly 90% detected once. The data are from a study of blood T cell repertoires in COVID-19. On the study more broadly: Sources were T cells, B-cell-depleted T cells, or PBMCs; the material itself was cDNA or gDNA.

Trimming took off 6 bases at V and 7 bases at J, with 16 bases between the two ends. CDR3 length: 14 amino acids. Germline V CDR1 and CDR2: MNHEY, SVGAGI. Recruitment covered about two dozen US areas and drew participants whose ages spanned roughly 18 to 89 years. Self-reported history from a screening survey and questionnaire set each donor's cohort. The receptor was derived from a woman aged 40 to 50 with acute COVID-19. This chain joins TRBV6-5 and TRBJ2-1, with a tentative D call TRBD2 (5 bases). Sequencing was done on a sample of PBMCs or T cells enriched from blood (not recorded which). The CDR3 DNA is TGTGCCAGCAGGAGGACCCCGGACTCTAATGAGCAGTTCTTC. Amino acid sequence: CASRRTPDSNEQFF.